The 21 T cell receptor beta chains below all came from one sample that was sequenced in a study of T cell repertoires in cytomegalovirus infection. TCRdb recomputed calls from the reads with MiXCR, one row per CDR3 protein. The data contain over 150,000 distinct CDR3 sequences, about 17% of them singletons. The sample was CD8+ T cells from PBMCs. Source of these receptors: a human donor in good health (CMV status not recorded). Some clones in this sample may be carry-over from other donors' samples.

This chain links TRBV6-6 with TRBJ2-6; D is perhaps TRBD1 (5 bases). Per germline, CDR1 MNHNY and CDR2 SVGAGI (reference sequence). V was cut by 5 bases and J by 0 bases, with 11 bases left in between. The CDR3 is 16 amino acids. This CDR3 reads CASSVTGNSGANVLTF. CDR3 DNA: TGTGCCAGCAGTGTCACAGGAAACTCTGGGGCCAACGTCCTGACTTTC.

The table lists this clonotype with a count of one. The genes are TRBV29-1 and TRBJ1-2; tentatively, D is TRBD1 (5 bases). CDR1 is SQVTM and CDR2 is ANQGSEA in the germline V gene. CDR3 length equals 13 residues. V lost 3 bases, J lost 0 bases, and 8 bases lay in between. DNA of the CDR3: TGCAGCGTTGAGGGACGGACTAACTATGGCTACACCTTC. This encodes CSVEGRTNYGYTF.

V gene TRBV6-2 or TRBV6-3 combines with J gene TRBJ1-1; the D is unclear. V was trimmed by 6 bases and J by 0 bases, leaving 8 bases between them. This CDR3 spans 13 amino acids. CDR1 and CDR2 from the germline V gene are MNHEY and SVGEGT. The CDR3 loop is CASRIFMNTEAFF. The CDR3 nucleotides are TGTGCCAGCAGAATATTCATGAACACTGAAGCTTTCTTT.

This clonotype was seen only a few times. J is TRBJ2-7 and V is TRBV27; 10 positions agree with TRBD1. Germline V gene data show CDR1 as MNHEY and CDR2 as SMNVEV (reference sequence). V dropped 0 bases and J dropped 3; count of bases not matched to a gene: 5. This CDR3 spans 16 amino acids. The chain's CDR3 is CASSLSKDRGVYEQYF. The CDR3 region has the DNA TGTGCCAGCAGTTTATCGAAGGACAGGGGGGTCTACGAGCAGTACTTC.

CDR3 loop: CASSFGSSDNEQFF. The CDR3, as DNA: TGTGCCAGCAGTTTCGGTAGTAGCGACAATGAGCAGTTCTTC. The genes are TRBV12-3 or TRBV12-4 and TRBJ2-1, with D perhaps TRBD2 (5 bases). The V and J ends lost 3 bases and 5 bases respectively, with 11 bases between them. The CDR3 is 14 residues long.

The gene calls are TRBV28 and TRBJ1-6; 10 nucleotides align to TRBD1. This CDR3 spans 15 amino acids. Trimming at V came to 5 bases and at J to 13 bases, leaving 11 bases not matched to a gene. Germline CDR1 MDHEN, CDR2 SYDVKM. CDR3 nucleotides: TGTGCCAGCAGTCCGGGGACAGGGGAGGTATCCCCCCTCCACTTT. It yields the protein CASSPGTGEVSPLHF.

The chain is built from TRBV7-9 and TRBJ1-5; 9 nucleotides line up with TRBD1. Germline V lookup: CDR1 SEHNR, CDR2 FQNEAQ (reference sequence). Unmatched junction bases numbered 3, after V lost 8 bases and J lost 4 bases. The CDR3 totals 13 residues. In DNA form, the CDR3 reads TGTGCCAGCGGGGACAGGGTGAATCAGCCCCAGCATTTT. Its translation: CASGDRVNQPQHF.

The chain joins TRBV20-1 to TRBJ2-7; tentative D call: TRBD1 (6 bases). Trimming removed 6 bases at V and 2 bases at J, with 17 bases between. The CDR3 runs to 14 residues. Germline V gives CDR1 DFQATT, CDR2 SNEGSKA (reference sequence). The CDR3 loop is CSARTYRETYEQYF. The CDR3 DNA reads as TGCAGTGCACGAACCTACAGGGAGACCTACGAGCAGTACTTC.

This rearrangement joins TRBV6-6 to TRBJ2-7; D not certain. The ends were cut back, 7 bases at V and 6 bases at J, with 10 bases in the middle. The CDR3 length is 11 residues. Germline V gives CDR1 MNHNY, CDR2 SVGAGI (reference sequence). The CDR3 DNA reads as TGTGCCAGCATGTGGCAGGCCGAGCAGTACTTC. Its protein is CASMWQAEQYF.

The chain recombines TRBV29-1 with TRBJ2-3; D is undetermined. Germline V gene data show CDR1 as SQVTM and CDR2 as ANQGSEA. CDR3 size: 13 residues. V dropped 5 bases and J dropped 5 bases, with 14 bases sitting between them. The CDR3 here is CSVPYQTGDTQYF. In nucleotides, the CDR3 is TGCAGCGTTCCCTACCAGACGGGAGATACGCAGTATTTT.

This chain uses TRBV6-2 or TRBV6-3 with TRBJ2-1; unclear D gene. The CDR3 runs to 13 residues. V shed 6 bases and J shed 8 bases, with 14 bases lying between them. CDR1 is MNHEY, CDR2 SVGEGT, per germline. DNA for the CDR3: TGTGCCAGCAGCCCACGTTCGTCCCATGAGCAGTTCTTC. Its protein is CASSPRSSHEQFF.

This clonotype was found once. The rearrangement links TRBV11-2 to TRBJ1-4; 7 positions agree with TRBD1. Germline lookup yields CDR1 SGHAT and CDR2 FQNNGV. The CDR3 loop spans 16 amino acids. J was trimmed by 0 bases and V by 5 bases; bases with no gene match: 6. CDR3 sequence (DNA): TGTGCCAGCAGCGCGGGACAGCCCACAACTAATGAAAAACTGTTTTTT. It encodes CASSAGQPTTNEKLFF.

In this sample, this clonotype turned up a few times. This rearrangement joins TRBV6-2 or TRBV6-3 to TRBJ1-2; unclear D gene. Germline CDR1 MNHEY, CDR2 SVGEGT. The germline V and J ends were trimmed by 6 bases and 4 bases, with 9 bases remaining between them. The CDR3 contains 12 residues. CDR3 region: CASRAFGYGYTF. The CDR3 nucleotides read TGTGCCAGCAGAGCTTTCGGCTATGGCTACACCTTC.

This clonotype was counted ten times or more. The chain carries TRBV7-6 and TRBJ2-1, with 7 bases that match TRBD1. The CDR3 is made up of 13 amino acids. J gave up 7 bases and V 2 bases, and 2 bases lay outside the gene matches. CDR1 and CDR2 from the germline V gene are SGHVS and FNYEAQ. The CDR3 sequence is CASSLNRGNEQFF. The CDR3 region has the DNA TGTGCCAGCAGCTTAAACAGGGGAAATGAGCAGTTCTTC.

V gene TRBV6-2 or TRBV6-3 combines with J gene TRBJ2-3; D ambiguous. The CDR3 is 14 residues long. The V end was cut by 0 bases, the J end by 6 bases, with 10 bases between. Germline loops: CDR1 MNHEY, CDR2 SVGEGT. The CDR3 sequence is CASSYSILGDTQYF. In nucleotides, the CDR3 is TGTGCCAGCAGTTACTCGATCCTCGGGGATACGCAGTATTTT.

The CDR3 nucleotides are TGTGCCAGCAGTCCTAACGGGGCGGCAGGCTATGGCTACACCTTC. This gives the protein CASSPNGAAGYGYTF. This chain links TRBV12-3 or TRBV12-4 with TRBJ1-2; D might be TRBD1 (5 bases). This CDR3 region has 15 residues. Between the trimmed V and J ends, which lost 5 bases and 4 bases, there was a span of 17 bases.

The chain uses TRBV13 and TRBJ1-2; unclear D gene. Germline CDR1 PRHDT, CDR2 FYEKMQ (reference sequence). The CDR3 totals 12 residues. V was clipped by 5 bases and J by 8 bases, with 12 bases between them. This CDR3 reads CASSRASGGYTF. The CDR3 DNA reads TGTGCCAGCAGCCGCGCGTCTGGGGGCTACACCTTC.

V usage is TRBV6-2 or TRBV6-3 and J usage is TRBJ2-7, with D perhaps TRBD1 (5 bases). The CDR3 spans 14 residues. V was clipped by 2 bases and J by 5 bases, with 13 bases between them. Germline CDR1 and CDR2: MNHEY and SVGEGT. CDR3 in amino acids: CASSYAAGLDEQYF. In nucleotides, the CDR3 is TGTGCCAGCAGTTACGCGGCAGGGTTAGACGAGCAGTACTTC.

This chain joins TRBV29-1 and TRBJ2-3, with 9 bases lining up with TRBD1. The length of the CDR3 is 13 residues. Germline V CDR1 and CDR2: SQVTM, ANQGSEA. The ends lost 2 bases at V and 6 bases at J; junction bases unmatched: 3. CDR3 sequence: CSVEHGTGDTQYF. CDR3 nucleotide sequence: TGCAGCGTTGAACATGGGACAGGGGATACGCAGTATTTT.

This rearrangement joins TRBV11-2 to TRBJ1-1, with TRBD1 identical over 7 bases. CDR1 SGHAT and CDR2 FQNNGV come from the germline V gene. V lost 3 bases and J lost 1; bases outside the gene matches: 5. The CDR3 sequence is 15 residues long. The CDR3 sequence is CASSFYRGRNTEAFF. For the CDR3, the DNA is TGTGCCAGCAGCTTCTACAGGGGCAGGAACACTGAAGCTTTCTTT. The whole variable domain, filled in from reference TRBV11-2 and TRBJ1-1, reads EAGVAQSPRYKIIEKRQSVAFWCNPISGHATLYWYQQILGQGPKLLIQFQNNGVVDDSQLPKDRFSAERLKGVDSTLKIQPAKLEDSAVYLCASSFYRGRNTEAFFGQGTRLTVV.

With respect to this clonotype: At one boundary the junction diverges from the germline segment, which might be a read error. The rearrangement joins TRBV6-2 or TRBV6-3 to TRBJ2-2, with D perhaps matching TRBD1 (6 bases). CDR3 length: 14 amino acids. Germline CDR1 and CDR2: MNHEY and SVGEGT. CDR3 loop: CASTYRENTGELFF. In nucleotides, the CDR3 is TGTGCCAGCACTTACAGGGAGAACACCGGGGAGCTGTTTTTT.